The 5 T cell receptor beta chains in this list originate from one sample, sequenced in a study of T cell responses to AZD1222 COVID-19 vaccine. Sequencing was performed with immunoSEQ multiplex PCR; in TCRdb, only in-frame clones are kept and a portion is missing. The table has about 170,000 clones, 85% to 95% seen once; the top ten hold around 4.3%. Sequences were derived from peripheral blood, sampled on day 0 of AZD1222 vaccination. The receptors derive from an adult in good health.

This chain connects TRBV6-2 or TRBV6-3 to TRBJ1-1, with 9 bases aligning to TRBD1. This CDR3 contains 14 residues. V gave up 5 bases and J gave up 10 bases; unmatched junction bases: 11. Germline values: CDR1 MNHEY, CDR2 SVGEGT. The CDR3 DNA reads as TGTGCCAGCAGTCCGGGACAGGGTGCTCGCGGAGCTTTCTTT. Its translation is CASSPGQGARGAFF.

The chain employs TRBV5-6 and TRBJ1-4; D gene ambiguous. The CDR3 sequence is 14 residues long. V dropped 4 bases and J dropped 0 bases, with 7 bases sitting between them. CDR1 is SGHDT and CDR2 is YYEEEE in the germline V gene. The DNA for the CDR3 is TGTGCCAGCAGCCCAGAAGCAACTAATGAAAAACTGTTTTTT. This gives the protein CASSPEATNEKLFF. The whole variable domain, filled in from reference TRBV5-6 and TRBJ1-4, reads DAGVTQSPTHLIKTRGQQVTLRCSPKSGHDTVSWYQQALGQGPQFIFQYYEEEERQRGNFPDRFSGHQFPNYSSELNVNALLLGDSALYLCASSPEATNEKLFFGSGTQLSVL.

The chain joins TRBV15 to TRBJ1-1, with D uncertain. The V gene lost 1 base and the J gene lost 0 bases, with 9 bases spanning the gap. The germline gives CDR1 LNHNV, CDR2 YYDKDF (reference sequence). This CDR3 spans 15 amino acids. The CDR3 protein is CATSRGVELNTEAFF. The CDR3 nucleotides read TGTGCCACCAGCAGAGGGGTCGAATTGAACACTGAAGCTTTCTTT.

The chain carries TRBV6-5 and TRBJ2-1; D tentatively reads TRBD1 or TRBD2 (5 bases each). V was clipped by 6 bases and J by 8 bases, with 20 bases between them. Germline CDR1 MNHEY, CDR2 SVGAGI. This CDR3 has 15 amino acids. The CDR3 region is CASSQAGRALYEQFF. For the CDR3, the DNA is TGTGCCAGCAGCCAGGCGGGCAGGGCCCTCTATGAGCAGTTCTTC.

The chain has TRBV11-3 and TRBJ2-1; TRBD2 aligns across 8 bases. This CDR3 is 14 amino acids long. Germline V gene lookup returns CDR1 SGHNT and CDR2 YENEEA. Trimming took 9 bases from V and 3 from J; bases not matched to a gene: 7. In nucleotides, the CDR3 is TGTGCCAGTTCTAGCGGGCCGATCTACAATGAGCAGTTCTTC. Protein sequence: CASSSGPIYNEQFF.